The 18 T cell receptor beta chains reported below all come from one sample, sequenced in a study of blood T cell repertoires in COVID-19. TCRdb keeps only in-frame clones here, not all; method: immunoSEQ multiplex PCR. The data show about 260,000 clones, more than 70% seen once. The sequencing sample was made of peripheral blood. These receptors all come from a woman aged 45-65 years with acute or convalescent COVID-19.

The rearrangement joins TRBV6-5 to TRBJ2-7; D is unclear. The CDR3 has 14 amino acids. V was trimmed by 6 bases and J by 1 base, leaving 13 bases between them. Looked up from germline, CDR1 is MNHEY and CDR2 is SVGAGI. CDR3 region: CASRPSLSSYEQYF. The DNA for the CDR3 is TGTGCCAGCAGACCTTCCCTTAGTTCCTACGAGCAGTACTTC.

The V call is TRBV5-1, the J call TRBJ2-7; TRBD1 matches at 7 bases. This CDR3 is 16 amino acids long. Germline CDR1 SGHRS, CDR2 YFSETQ. After removal of 4 bases from V and 3 bases from J, the junction contained 13 bases not matched to a gene. In nucleotides, the CDR3 is TGCGCCAGCAGCACGGCTCCCGGGACAGATTTCTACGAGCAGTACTTC. Its protein product is CASSTAPGTDFYEQYF.

The chain is built from TRBV5-1 and TRBJ2-1; weak D call: TRBD1 (5 bases). This CDR3 has 14 amino acids. V was shortened by 6 bases and J by 7 bases, with 17 bases between the two germline ends. Germline assignment: CDR1 SGHRS and CDR2 YFSETQ. CDR3 amino acids: CASNLDSINNEQFF. The CDR3 nucleotides are TGCGCCAGCAATCTCGACAGTATTAATAATGAGCAGTTCTTC. Full variable domain (outside the CDR3, taken from reference TRBV5-1 and TRBJ2-1): KAGVTQTPRYLIKTRGQQVTLSCSPISGHRSVSWYQQTPGQGLQFLFEYFSETQRNKGNFPGRFSGRQFSNSRSEMNVSTLELGDSALYLCASNLDSINNEQFFGPGTRLTVL.

This sequence joins TRBV6-1 and TRBJ1-3; maybe TRBD1 (6 bases). This CDR3 is 16 amino acids long. The V gene lost 3 bases and the J gene lost 0 bases, with 12 bases spanning the gap. Germline loops: CDR1 MNHNS, CDR2 SASEGT. The CDR3 DNA sequence: TGTGCCAGCAGTGACACAGGGTACCGCTCTGGAAACACCATATATTTT. Its translation is CASSDTGYRSGNTIYF.

The chain links TRBV20-1 to TRBJ1-5, with D perhaps matching TRBD1 (6 bases). Trimming pared 3 bases from V and 4 bases from J, leaving 13 bases between. The CDR3 length is 14 residues. The germline V gene has CDR1 DFQATT and CDR2 SNEGSKA (reference sequence). This CDR3 is CSASLGHKNQPQHF. CDR3 sequence (DNA): TGCAGTGCTAGTTTGGGACACAAAAATCAGCCCCAGCATTTT.

The gene calls are TRBV25-1 and TRBJ1-2; D not certain. The CDR3 consists of 13 residues. Trimming pared 1 base from V and 4 bases from J, leaving 7 bases between. The V gene's germline CDR1 is MGHDK and CDR2 SYGVNS. Here the CDR3 DNA reads TGTGCCAGCAGTGAATCTGGCAGCTATGGCTACACCTTC. It specifies CASSESGSYGYTF.

The chain links TRBV5-4 to TRBJ2-7, with 11 bases lining up with TRBD2. Germline V gene data show CDR1 as SGHNT and CDR2 as YYREEE (reference sequence). J gave up 3 bases and V 3 bases, and 5 bases lay outside the gene matches. This CDR3 has 15 residues. The CDR3: CASSSPGLADYEQYF. CDR3 nucleotides: TGTGCCAGCAGCTCACCGGGACTAGCGGACTACGAGCAGTACTTC.

This clone was observed a few times. The chain recombines TRBV29-1 with TRBJ1-1, with D tentatively TRBD1 (6 bases). Germline V gene sequence: CDR1 SQVTM, CDR2 ANQGSEA. With 1 base removed from V and 8 bases from J, the gap between germline ends came to 14 bases. This CDR3 spans 13 amino acids. CDR3 bases: TGCAGCGTTGAAGCTTTGGCAGGGGTGGAAGCTTTCTTT. Amino acids: CSVEALAGVEAFF.

The V call is TRBV24-1, the J call TRBJ2-7, with TRBD2 matching over 9 bases. CDR1 is KGHDR and CDR2 is SFDVKD in the germline V gene. There are 13 residues in the CDR3. The V gene end was trimmed by 5 bases and the J gene end by 6 bases; junction bases not matched to a gene: 4. The DNA of the CDR3 is TGTGCCACCAGTGGCGGGAGGGCCGGCGAGCAGTACTTC. Translating it yields CATSGGRAGEQYF.

This chain joins TRBV10-3 and TRBJ1-1; 7 positions agree with TRBD1. The CDR3 is 13 amino acids. V lost 7 bases, J lost 3 bases, and 5 bases stayed unmatched. Per germline, CDR1 ENHRY and CDR2 SYGVKD. The CDR3 DNA reads TGTGCCATCACCGCCAGGGGGGACACTGAAGCTTTCTTT. This translates into CAITARGDTEAFF.

This clone was found once. The chain links TRBV28 to TRBJ2-7, with TRBD2 matching over 14 bases. The junction had 5 bases not matched to a gene; V was cut back by 3 bases and J by 7 bases. The length of the CDR3 is 15 residues. CDR1 and CDR2 from the germline V gene are MDHEN and SYDVKM. CDR3 in amino acids: CASSFVGLAGVEQYF. The CDR3 nucleotides are TGTGCCAGCAGTTTCGTGGGACTAGCGGGAGTAGAGCAGTACTTC.

This sequence joins TRBV5-4 and TRBJ1-2; 8 bases are a match to TRBD1. The CDR3 runs 13 residues. Germline loops: CDR1 SGHNT, CDR2 YYREEE (reference sequence). V shed 4 bases, J shed 5 bases, and the junction held 4 bases outside the gene matches. The CDR3 DNA follows: TGTGCCAGCAGCGCTGGACAGGGATATGGCTACACCTTC. Its protein is CASSAGQGYGYTF.

The V and J genes are TRBV5-6 and TRBJ1-1; the D gene is possibly TRBD1 (6 bases). The CDR3 contains 14 residues. V gave up 2 bases and J gave up 7 bases, with 15 bases separating them. Germline values: CDR1 SGHDT, CDR2 YYEEEE. CDR3 loop: CASSFLLGANEAFF. The CDR3 DNA sequence: TGTGCCAGCAGCTTCCTTTTGGGGGCGAATGAAGCTTTCTTT.

V is TRBV19 and J is TRBJ1-5; TRBD1 matches 7 bases. Germline V lookup: CDR1 LNHDA, CDR2 SQIVND (reference sequence). The CDR3 is made up of 15 amino acids. J lost 5 bases, V lost 3 bases, and 7 bases had no gene match. The CDR3 nucleotides are TGTGCCAGTAGTATTTTAGGCCAGGGGGATCAGCCCCAGCATTTT. Amino acids: CASSILGQGDQPQHF. Full variable domain (missing parts from reference TRBV19 and TRBJ1-5): DGGITQSPKYLFRKEGQNVTLSCEQNLNHDAMYWYRQDPGQGLRLIYYSQIVNDFQKGDIAEGYSVSREKKESFPLTVTSAQKNPTAFYLCASSILGQGDQPQHFGDGTRLSIL.

V gene TRBV29-1 combines with J gene TRBJ2-1, with TRBD2 matching over 8 bases. The CDR3 is made up of 12 amino acids. Germline loops: CDR1 SQVTM, CDR2 ANQGSEA. After removal of 5 bases from V and 8 bases from J, the junction contained 5 bases not matched to a gene. The CDR3 here is CSVSGGSDEQFF. The CDR3 DNA reads as TGCAGCGTTTCGGGAGGGTCCGATGAGCAGTTCTTC.

The V and J genes are TRBV19 and TRBJ2-1; 8 bases agree with TRBD2. This CDR3 is 15 amino acids long. With V trimmed by 3 bases and J by 3 bases, 4 bases remained unmatched. Germline V gene lookup returns CDR1 LNHDA and CDR2 SQIVND (reference sequence). CDR3 sequence reads: CASSIPGGDYNEQFF. CDR3 bases: TGTGCCAGTAGTATCCCCGGGGGGGACTACAATGAGCAGTTCTTC.

The genes are TRBV7-8 and TRBJ2-7; weak D call: TRBD2 (7 bases). CDR1 SGHVS and CDR2 FQNEAQ come from the germline V gene. The CDR3 runs 16 residues. Trimming removed 5 bases from V and 5 bases from J, with 22 bases in between. The CDR3 is CASSPGVGEGPDEQYF. CDR3 coding DNA: TGTGCCAGCAGCCCAGGGGTGGGGGAGGGCCCGGACGAGCAGTACTTC.

The J gene is TRBJ1-2, the V gene TRBV4-1; TRBD1 matches 10 bases. J lost 2 bases, V lost 3 bases, and 3 bases had no gene match. The CDR3 totals 15 residues. Germline V gene lookup returns CDR1 MGHRA and CDR2 YSYEKL. The CDR3 sequence is CASSHQGQGNYGYTF. For the CDR3, the DNA is TGCGCCAGCAGCCACCAGGGACAGGGGAACTATGGCTACACCTTC.